The table lists the clone carrying this T cell receptor (beta chain) with a few counts. Its specificity is unknown. The data belong to a study of T cell repertoires in cytomegalovirus infection. Study in general: Newly reported HLA-C-restricted and thoroughly characterized HLA-B-restricted CMV epitopes were employed. CMV infection and matching HLA type were both indicated by public TCR beta signatures. The study's findings and limits: The ex vivo response showed dominance by HLA-C-restricted CMV-specific TCR beta clonotypes. People with CMV and the relevant HLA were identified by cumulative public TCR beta family frequency.

TCRdb analysed the reads with MiXCR anew, one entry per CDR3 protein. The sample has approximately 910,000 distinct CDR3 sequences; more than 25% are singletons. This sequence originates from a human donor in good health (CMV status not recorded). Some clones in this sample may be carry-over from other donors' samples. The sample was cultured CD8+ T cells from PBMCs, taken from culture after CMV antigen stimulation.

CDR3: CASSGREVTPQRPQYF. CDR3 nucleotide sequence: TGCGCCAGCAGTGGAAGGGAGGTCACCCCACAGCGTCCGCAGTATTTT. The chain joins TRBV5-1 to TRBJ2-3; tentative D call: TRBD2 (6 bases). The germline V and J ends were trimmed by 5 bases and 10 bases, with 26 bases remaining between them. This CDR3 region has 16 residues. Germline V gene lookup returns CDR1 SGHRS and CDR2 YFSETQ.